These T cell receptor beta chains were read from a single sample in a study of shared clonotypes between healthy human individuals. The assay was immunoSEQ multiplex PCR, and TCRdb's table has in-frame clones only and misses some. The sample records over a million clones, around 97% being singletons. Material for sequencing was naive CD4+ T cells sorted from blood. These TCRs come from a man aged 25-40 years in good health. CDR3s include the opening cysteine and the closing phenylalanine or tryptophan. The D gene is left open where the match is weak. Clone size is shown for a subset of rows, as once, few, many or a class of expanded clone.

CDR3: CASRSGGYEQYF
DNA: TGTGCCAGCCGCTCGGGGGGATACGAGCAGTACTTC
D: TRBD2
V: TRBV28
size: once
J: TRBJ2-7

CDR3: CASSLTGLLAKNIQYF
DNA: TGTGCCAGCAGTTTGACCGGGCTATTGGCCAAAAACATTCAGTACTTC
D: NA
V: TRBV28
size: NA
J: TRBJ2-4

CDR3: CASSLLIASGSSSYNEQFF
DNA: TGTGCCAGCAGCTTGTTGATTGCTAGCGGGTCTAGCTCCTACAATGAGCAGTTCTTC
D: TRBD2
V: TRBV5-6
size: NA
J: TRBJ2-1

CDR3: CASRATYEQYF
DNA: TGTGCCAGCAGGGCCACCTACGAGCAGTACTTC
D: NA
V: TRBV25-1
size: NA
J: TRBJ2-7

CDR3: CASSNKNIQYF
DNA: TGTGCCAGCAGTAACAAAAACATTCAGTACTTC
D: NA
V: TRBV6-6
size: NA
J: TRBJ2-4

CDR3: CASGRVANEKLFF
DNA: TGCGCCAGCGGCCGGGTTGCTAATGAAAAACTGTTTTTT
D: NA
V: TRBV5-1
size: NA
J: TRBJ1-4

CDR3: CASSQRTGQLVEQYF
DNA: TGTGCCAGCAGCCAAAGGACAGGGCAATTGGTCGAGCAGTACTTC
D: TRBD1
V: TRBV14
size: NA
J: TRBJ2-7

CDR3: CASGLEAGGAYEQYF
DNA: TGTGCTAGTGGTTTGGAAGCGGGGGGGGCCTACGAGCAGTACTTC
D: TRBD2
V: TRBV12-5
size: NA
J: TRBJ2-7

CDR3: CASSPLGSGMREQYF
DNA: TGTGCCAGCTCACCACTAGGGTCCGGGATGCGCGAGCAGTACTTC
D: NA
V: TRBV18
size: NA
J: TRBJ2-7

CDR3: CASTLGRIFYGYTF
DNA: TGTGCCAGCACTTTGGGTCGAATTTTCTATGGCTACACCTTC
D: NA
V: TRBV28
size: NA
J: TRBJ1-2

CDR3: CASSEAPSTHRDRAFEQYF
DNA: TGTGCCAGCAGTGAAGCACCGTCGACCCACCGGGACAGGGCGTTCGAGCAGTACTTC
D: TRBD1
V: TRBV2
size: NA
J: TRBJ2-7

CDR3: CSISRTSADNEQFF
DNA: TGCAGCATCTCTCGGACTAGCGCCGACAATGAGCAGTTCTTC
D: TRBD2
V: TRBV29-1
size: NA
J: TRBJ2-1